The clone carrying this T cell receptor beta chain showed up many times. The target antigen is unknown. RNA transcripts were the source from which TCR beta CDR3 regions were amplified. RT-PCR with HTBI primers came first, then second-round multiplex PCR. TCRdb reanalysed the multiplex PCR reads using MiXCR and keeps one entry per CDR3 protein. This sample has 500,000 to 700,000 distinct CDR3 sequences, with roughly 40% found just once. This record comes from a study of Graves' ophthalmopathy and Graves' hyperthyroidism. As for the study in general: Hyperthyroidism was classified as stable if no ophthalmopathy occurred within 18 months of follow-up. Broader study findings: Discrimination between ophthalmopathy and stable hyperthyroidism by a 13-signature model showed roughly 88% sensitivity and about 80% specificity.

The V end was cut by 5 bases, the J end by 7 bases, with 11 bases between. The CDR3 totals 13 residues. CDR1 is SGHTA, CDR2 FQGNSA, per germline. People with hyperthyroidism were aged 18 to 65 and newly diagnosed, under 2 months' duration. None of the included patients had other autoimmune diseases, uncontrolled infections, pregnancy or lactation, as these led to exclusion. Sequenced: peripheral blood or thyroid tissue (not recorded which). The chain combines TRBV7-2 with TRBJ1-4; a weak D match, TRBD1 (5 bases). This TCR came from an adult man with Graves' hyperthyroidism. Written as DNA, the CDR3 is TGTGCCAGCAGCCGGGGGTTGGGTGAAAAACTGTTTTTT. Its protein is CASSRGLGEKLFF.